What follows are 24 T cell receptor beta chains derived from one specimen sequenced in a study of shared clonotypes between healthy human individuals. Repertoires were generated with immunoSEQ multiplex PCR, while TCRdb's copy carries only in-frame clones and drops some. Counted here are roughly 2.4 million clones, around 95% occurring once; the ten biggest clones make up more than 0.1%. Sequencing input: naive CD4+ T cells sorted from blood. This sample's subset: CD45RA+ positively selected. The origin of the receptors is a man younger than 35 in good health.

The V gene is TRBV5-6, the J gene TRBJ2-3; D possibly matches TRBD1 or TRBD2 (6 bases each). This CDR3 contains 15 residues. Trimming cost V 4 bases and J 6 bases, with 18 bases left between them. The germline gives CDR1 SGHDT, CDR2 YYEEEE. CDR3 sequence (DNA): TGTGCCAGCAGCCCTGTCACGAGGGGGAGGGATACGCAGTATTTT. Amino acids: CASSPVTRGRDTQYF. The variable domain in full, completed from reference TRBV5-6 and TRBJ2-3, reads DAGVTQSPTHLIKTRGQQVTLRCSPKSGHDTVSWYQQALGQGPQFIFQYYEEEERQRGNFPDRFSGHQFPNYSSELNVNALLLGDSALYLCASSPVTRGRDTQYFGPGTRLTVL.

This rearrangement joins TRBV9 to TRBJ2-2, with D tentatively TRBD2 (5 bases). The CDR3 consists of 15 residues. Trimming pared 0 bases from V and 0 bases from J, leaving 6 bases between. Germline CDR1 reads SGDLS; CDR2 reads YYNGEE. CDR3 nucleotide sequence: TGTGCCAGCAGCGTAGACGGGGCGAACACCGGGGAGCTGTTTTTT. This encodes CASSVDGANTGELFF. Full variable domain (missing parts from reference TRBV9 and TRBJ2-2): DSGVTQTPKHLITATGQRVTLRCSPRSGDLSVYWYQQSLDQGLQFLIQYYNGEERAKGNILERFSAQQFPDLHSELNLSSLELGDSALYFCASSVDGANTGELFFGEGSRLTVL.

The chain joins TRBV7-8 to TRBJ2-1, with a possible D match to TRBD1 (6 bases). CDR1 and CDR2 from the germline V gene are SGHVS and FQNEAQ. Deletions cut 4 bases from V and 5 bases from J, with 18 bases between. CDR3 length: 16 residues. The CDR3 nucleotides are TGTGCCAGCAGCTCAAAACAGGGCTGGGGACACAATGAGCAGTTCTTC. Translation: CASSSKQGWGHNEQFF.

This chain connects TRBV5-4 to TRBJ2-1; D gene unclear. Trimming removed 4 bases at V and 9 bases at J, with 23 bases between. Germline lookup yields CDR1 SGHNT and CDR2 YYREEE (reference sequence). This CDR3 has 16 residues. The CDR3 protein is CASSLIQNNPMGEQFF. The CDR3 DNA follows: TGTGCCAGCAGCCTTATCCAAAATAATCCTATGGGTGAGCAGTTCTTC.

The chain is built from TRBV28 and TRBJ1-4; possibly TRBD1 for D (5 bases). Looked up from germline, CDR1 is MDHEN and CDR2 is SYDVKM. V lost 4 bases and J lost 5, with 17 bases in between. CDR3 length: 16 amino acids. CDR3 sequence: CASSSPSQGSNEKLFF. DNA of the CDR3: TGTGCCAGCAGTTCCCCGAGCCAGGGATCGAATGAAAAACTGTTTTTT. The complete variable domain, with remaining parts taken from reference TRBV28 and TRBJ1-4, reads DVKVTQSSRYLVKRTGEKVFLECVQDMDHENMFWYRQDPGLGLRLIYFSYDVKMKEKGDIPEGYSVSREKKERFSLILESASTNQTSMYLCASSSPSQGSNEKLFFGSGTQLSVL.

With respect to this clone: Other DNA sequences in the same sample also yield this CDR3. This chain uses TRBV5-1 with TRBJ2-7, with TRBD1 as a possible D gene (5 bases). Germline V lookup: CDR1 SGHRS, CDR2 YFSETQ. Trimming removed 1 base at V and 4 bases at J, with 6 bases between. The CDR3 totals 12 residues. In DNA form, the CDR3 reads TGCGCCAGCAGCTTGCAGGGTTACGAGCAGTACTTC. Translating gives CASSLQGYEQYF.

The genes are TRBV29-1 and TRBJ2-1; maybe TRBD1 (5 bases). Trimming took off 3 bases at V and 5 bases at J, with 11 bases between the two ends. Germline V lookup: CDR1 SQVTM, CDR2 ANQGSEA. This CDR3 has 13 amino acids. CDR3 DNA sequence: TGCAGCGTTGATGGTGGGGCCCACAATGAGCAGTTCTTC. This encodes CSVDGGAHNEQFF.

This clone was observed a single time. V and J are TRBV5-1 and TRBJ1-2; TRBD1 matches at 8 bases. The length of the CDR3 is 15 residues. From germline, CDR1 is SGHRS and CDR2 YFSETQ. V lost 0 bases to trimming and J lost 2 bases; unmatched junction nucleotides: 3. The DNA of the CDR3 is TGCGCCAGCAGCTTGGCAGGGGGCGCAAACTATGGCTACACCTTC. This sequence encodes CASSLAGGANYGYTF.

This clone appeared once. The V call is TRBV28, the J call TRBJ2-1; D remains ambiguous. Germline lookup yields CDR1 MDHEN and CDR2 SYDVKM. This CDR3 has 14 amino acids. Trimming took 7 bases from V and 10 from J, leaving 20 bases between them. CDR3: CASTGSDTVGEQFF. Written as DNA, the CDR3 is TGTGCCAGCACCGGAAGCGACACTGTTGGGGAGCAGTTCTTC. The full variable domain, its missing parts supplied by reference TRBV28 and TRBJ2-1, is DVKVTQSSRYLVKRTGEKVFLECVQDMDHENMFWYRQDPGLGLRLIYFSYDVKMKEKGDIPEGYSVSREKKERFSLILESASTNQTSMYLCASTGSDTVGEQFFGPGTRLTVL.

V usage is TRBV5-4 and J usage is TRBJ2-7, with D possibly matching TRBD2 (6 bases). The CDR3 covers 16 residues. Per the germline V gene, CDR1 is SGHNT and CDR2 is YYREEE (reference sequence). Trimming left V 0 bases short and J 0 bases short, with 13 bases between. The CDR3: CASSLDWRGLSYEQYF. CDR3 DNA: TGTGCCAGCAGCTTGGATTGGCGGGGCCTCTCCTACGAGCAGTACTTC.

The chain recombines TRBV7-6 with TRBJ1-6; possible D gene TRBD1, 5 bases. The CDR3 extends over 14 amino acids. The germline V gene has CDR1 SGHVS and CDR2 FNYEAQ. With 3 bases removed from V and 8 bases from J, the gap between germline ends came to 11 bases. The CDR3: CASSFGTTDSPLHF. DNA of the CDR3: TGTGCCAGCAGCTTCGGGACGACGGATTCACCCCTCCACTTT.

The chain recombines TRBV6-1 with TRBJ2-7, with TRBD1 matching 11 bases. V lost 5 bases and J lost 0; bases outside the gene matches: 3. This CDR3 is 15 amino acids long. Germline values: CDR1 MNHNS, CDR2 SASEGT. In nucleotides, the CDR3 is TGTGCCAGCAGTCGGGGACAGGGGGGCTCCTACGAGCAGTACTTC. Translating gives CASSRGQGGSYEQYF.

This clone was seen just once. CDR3 amino acids: CASSLGQGNTGELFF. Written as DNA, the CDR3 is TGCGCCAGCAGCCTAGGACAGGGGAACACCGGGGAGCTGTTTTTT. The chain is built from TRBV10-1 and TRBJ2-2, with TRBD1 identical over 8 bases. This CDR3 has 15 residues. Losses at the gene ends were 6 bases for V and 1 base for J; bases not matched to a gene: 4. Germline CDR1 and CDR2: WNHNN and SYGVQD (reference sequence).

The chain carries TRBV7-2 and TRBJ2-1, with TRBD2 matching over 9 bases. Germline V gives CDR1 SGHTA, CDR2 FQGNSA. The CDR3 extends over 15 amino acids. V gave up 5 bases and J gave up 5 bases; unmatched junction bases: 7. This chain's CDR3 is CASSLTGTSHNEQFF. CDR3 bases: TGTGCCAGCAGCCTCACCGGGACTAGCCACAATGAGCAGTTCTTC.

In regard to this clone: Other DNA sequences from this sample encode an identical CDR3 as well. The J gene is TRBJ2-3, the V gene TRBV19, with a possible D match to TRBD1 (5 bases). There are 15 residues in the CDR3. Trimming took 2 bases from V and 0 from J, leaving 9 bases between them. The germline gives CDR1 LNHDA, CDR2 SQIVND (reference sequence). The CDR3 bases are TGTGCCAGTAGTATAAGGCAGGGTAGCACAGATACGCAGTATTTT. This translates into CASSIRQGSTDTQYF.

This chain uses TRBV10-3 with TRBJ1-5, with D tentatively TRBD1 (5 bases). The length of the CDR3 is 12 residues. V gave up 8 bases and J gave up 7 bases, with 12 bases separating them. Germline CDR1 ENHRY, CDR2 SYGVKD. The CDR3 loop is CAIGDRDQPQHF. CDR3 nucleotide sequence: TGTGCCATCGGAGACAGAGACCAGCCCCAGCATTTT.

This clone was counted only a few times. This rearrangement joins TRBV19 to TRBJ1-2; D unclear. The V and J ends lost 0 bases and 8 bases respectively, with 10 bases between them. Germline V CDR1 and CDR2: LNHDA, SQIVND (reference sequence). The CDR3 has 13 amino acids. The CDR3 DNA reads TGTGCCAGTAGTATAGACGGGCTCGGAGGCTACACCTTC. It codes for CASSIDGLGGYTF.

This chain links TRBV7-2 with TRBJ1-2; a possible D gene is TRBD1 (6 bases). CDR3 length: 15 residues. Germline V gene data show CDR1 as SGHTA and CDR2 as FQGNSA. Trimming stripped 1 base from V and 7 bases from J, with 16 bases between. The DNA for the CDR3 is TGTGCCAGCAGCTTAGACCGGGGGGGGGCTGGTGGCTACACCTTC. Amino acids: CASSLDRGGAGGYTF.

The rearrangement links TRBV4-1 to TRBJ2-1; 8 bases are shared with TRBD1. The junction had 12 bases not matched to a gene; V was cut back by 5 bases and J by 9 bases. The CDR3 has 15 amino acids. The germline V gene has CDR1 MGHRA and CDR2 YSYEKL. CDR3 nucleotides: TGCGCCAGCAGCAATATTGGACAGGGAAACCCTGAGCAGTTCTTC. It codes for CASSNIGQGNPEQFF.

The chain carries TRBV7-9 and TRBJ2-5; TRBD2 agrees at 9 bases. V trimming: 2 bases; J trimming: 7 bases; junction bases outside the gene matches: 5. The CDR3 has 14 amino acids. CDR1 is SEHNR, CDR2 FQNEAQ, per germline (reference sequence). The CDR3 region has the DNA TGTGCCAGCAGCTTAACAGCGGGGGGAGGGACCCAGTACTTC. Its protein product is CASSLTAGGGTQYF.

The chain has TRBV6-5 and TRBJ1-2; D is undetermined. This CDR3 region has 14 residues. V lost 2 bases, J lost 8 bases, and 15 bases lay in between. The germline V gene has CDR1 MNHEY and CDR2 SVGAGI. Here the CDR3 reads CASSYSYGDRGYTF. CDR3 DNA: TGTGCCAGCAGTTACAGCTACGGTGACCGCGGCTACACCTTC.

Of note for this clone: This sample includes further DNA sequences coding for the same CDR3. The chain is built from TRBV5-1 and TRBJ1-3, with D unresolved. The CDR3 totals 15 residues. CDR1 SGHRS and CDR2 YFSETQ come from the germline V gene. V was trimmed by 0 bases and J by 0 bases, leaving 7 bases between them. The CDR3 nucleotides are TGCGCCAGCAGCTTGGGTCGGAGCTCTGGAAACACCATATATTTT. Amino acids: CASSLGRSSGNTIYF.

V usage is TRBV28 and J usage is TRBJ2-7; D possibly corresponds to TRBD1 (6 bases). V was cut by 6 bases and J by 2 bases, with 14 bases left in between. The CDR3 has 14 amino acids. CDR1 and CDR2 (germline): MDHEN, SYDVKM. The CDR3 DNA is TGTGCCAGCAGCAGTACCGGGACACCCTACGAGCAGTACTTC. This encodes CASSSTGTPYEQYF. Supplemented by reference TRBV28 and TRBJ2-7, the full variable domain reads DVKVTQSSRYLVKRTGEKVFLECVQDMDHENMFWYRQDPGLGLRLIYFSYDVKMKEKGDIPEGYSVSREKKERFSLILESASTNQTSMYLCASSSTGTPYEQYFGPGTRLTVT.

This chain links TRBV5-1 with TRBJ1-2; D ambiguous. Germline V CDR1 and CDR2: SGHRS, YFSETQ. The ends were cut back, 2 bases at V and 4 bases at J, with 12 bases in the middle. The CDR3 consists of 14 residues. CDR3 DNA: TGCGCCAGCAGCTTCGGAAGGGATGTCTATGGCTACACCTTC. It translates to CASSFGRDVYGYTF.